Following are 6 T cell receptor beta chains from one sample sequenced in a study of identical twins. TCRdb redid the calling of the 5' RACE reads with MiXCR, one entry per CDR3 protein. The sample includes a few hundred thousand distinct CDR3 sequences, approximately 8.7% of them seen just once. Specimen: naive T cells sorted from blood. The receptors stem from a woman aged 50 to 60 in good health.

Details on this clonotype: A read error may account for a junction end that differs from germline. The gene calls are TRBV27 and TRBJ2-5, with a possible D match to TRBD1 (6 bases). The germline CDR1 and CDR2 sequences are MNHEY and SMNVEV (reference sequence). The CDR3 is made up of 15 amino acids. The CDR3 DNA follows: TGTGCCAGCAGTTTAGTAGGGGGAGACCACGAGACCCAGTACTTC. This sequence encodes CASSLVGGDHETQYF.

This clonotype has only a few counts. The chain employs TRBV2 and TRBJ2-5; the match to TRBD2 covers 7 bases. CDR1 is SNHLY and CDR2 is FYNNEI in the germline V gene. CDR3 length: 16 residues. V dropped 4 bases and J dropped 4; count of bases not matched to a gene: 12. CDR3 protein: CASSAWGGRSGETQYF. DNA for the CDR3: TGTGCCAGCAGTGCCTGGGGGGGGAGATCTGGAGAGACCCAGTACTTC.

The chain carries TRBV21-1 and TRBJ2-7; TRBD2 is the table's D call and was not checked against the DNA. TRBV21-1 corresponds to a pseudogene. There are 15 residues in the CDR3. The CDR3 protein is CASSNSGLADYEQYF. The CDR3, as DNA: TGTGCCAGCAGCAACTCGGGACTAGCGGACTACGAGCAGTACTTC.

This clonotype was observed a few times. The CDR3 loop reads CASSLTSGAGRLNEQFF. The DNA for the CDR3 is TGCGCCAGCAGCCTGACCTCCGGGGCCGGGAGGTTGAATGAGCAGTTCTTC. V is TRBV5-1 and J is TRBJ2-1; TRBD2 agrees at 7 bases. Germline V lookup: CDR1 SGHRS, CDR2 YFSETQ. V lost 4 bases and J lost 7; bases outside the gene matches: 17. The CDR3 extends over 17 amino acids.

Notes on this clonotype: This likely comes from a read error, as the CDR3 has no conserved phenylalanine or tryptophan at its end. The J gene is TRBJ2-2, the V gene TRBV20-1, with D perhaps TRBD1 or TRBD2 (5 bases each). Trimming left V 0 bases short and J 7 bases short, with 15 bases between. This CDR3 comprises 15 residues. Germline V gene lookup returns CDR1 DFQATT and CDR2 SNEGSKA (reference sequence). The CDR3 region is CSARETGARGGELFV. CDR3 sequence (DNA): TGCAGTGCTAGAGAAACAGGAGCACGGGGCGGGGAGCTGTTTGTT.

This clonotype was observed many times. V usage is TRBV6-5 and J usage is TRBJ2-5; possibly TRBD1 or TRBD2 for D (6 bases each). Germline V gene data show CDR1 as MNHEY and CDR2 as SVGAGI. V was clipped by 6 bases and J by 5 bases, with 13 bases between them. The CDR3 sequence is 13 residues long. CDR3 in amino acids: CASRPGGGETQYF. CDR3 bases: TGTGCCAGCAGGCCAGGAGGGGGGGAGACCCAGTACTTC.